This TCR beta chain was retrieved from a study of technical replicates of blood from several donors. Only one count was recorded for this clone. The CDR3 is 14 amino acids. V shed 6 bases, J shed 5 bases, and the junction held 4 bases outside the gene matches. The V gene's germline CDR1 is WNHNN and CDR2 SYGVQD (reference sequence). Some clones are missing from TCRdb's copy, which holds only in-frame ones; the method was immunoSEQ multiplex PCR. The sample includes some 58,000 clones, roughly 94% of them seen just once. The sample taken for sequencing was T cells isolated from PBMCs. This sequence originates from a human donor in good health. V is TRBV10-1 and J is TRBJ1-4; 9 bases fit TRBD1. DNA of the CDR3: TGCGCCAGCAGCAATGACAGGGGGAATGAAAAACTGTTTTTT. This sequence encodes CASSNDRGNEKLFF.